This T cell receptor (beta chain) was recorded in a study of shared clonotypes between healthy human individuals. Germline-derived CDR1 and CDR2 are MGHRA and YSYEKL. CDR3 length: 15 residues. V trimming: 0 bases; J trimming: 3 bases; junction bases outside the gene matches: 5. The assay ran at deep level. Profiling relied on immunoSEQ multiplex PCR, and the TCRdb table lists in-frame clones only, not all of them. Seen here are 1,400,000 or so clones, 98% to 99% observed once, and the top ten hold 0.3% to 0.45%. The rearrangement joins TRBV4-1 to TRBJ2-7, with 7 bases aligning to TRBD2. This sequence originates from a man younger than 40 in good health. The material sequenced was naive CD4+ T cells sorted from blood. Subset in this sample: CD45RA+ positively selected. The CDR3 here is CASSQEAGVGYEQYF. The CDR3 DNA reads TGCGCCAGCAGCCAAGAGGCGGGAGTGGGCTACGAGCAGTACTTC.